The TCR beta chain described here comes from a study of blood T cell repertoires in COVID-19. Study-level background: Collection of acute and convalescent COVID-19 samples took place in the United States, Italy and Spain.

The CDR3 length is 17 residues. From germline, CDR1 is LNHDA and CDR2 SQIVND (reference sequence). V gave up 6 bases and J gave up 3 bases; unmatched junction bases: 13. This clone was picked up one time. Assay used: immunoSEQ multiplex PCR; TCRdb lists only in-frame clones, some missing. Here the sample spans 230,000 or so clones, 86% being singletons. Individuals aged roughly 18 to 100 years were recruited from 20 to 25 US areas. Cohorts were based on clinical histories the participants reported. The clonotype was recovered from a middle-aged woman with acute COVID-19. The sequenced sample consisted of PBMCs or T cells enriched from blood (not recorded which). The V and J genes are TRBV19 and TRBJ1-5; 8 positions match TRBD1. The CDR3 protein is CASRGDRPIGDNQPQHF. Here the CDR3 DNA reads TGTGCCAGTAGGGGGGACAGGCCCATCGGGGACAATCAGCCCCAGCATTTT.